Listed below are T cell receptor beta chains from one sample, sequenced in a study of T cell repertoires in cytomegalovirus infection. MiXCR was run by TCRdb on the reads, yielding one entry per CDR3 protein. The sample lists some 920,000 distinct CDR3 sequences, roughly 31% occurring once. What these receptors recognize is not known. Sample: cultured CD8+ T cells from PBMCs, taken from culture after CMV antigen stimulation. The receptor source for this set is a human donor in good health (CMV status not recorded). Some clones in this sample may be carry-over from other donors' samples. Each CDR3 is given with its conserved first and last residue. The D gene is left open where the match is weak. Only part of the rows carry a size: once, few, many, or a class if the clone is expanded.

NA	TRBJ1-4	TRBV12-3/TRBV12-4	NA	TGTGCCAACAGTCCCCGGGGCGGGGAAGCCCGAAAACTGTTTTTT	CANSPRGGEARKLFF
NA	TRBJ1-5	TRBV5-6	NA	TGTGCCAGCAGCTGGCGACCGGGGACGGCTTTTAGCAATCAGCCCCAGCATTTT	CASSWRPGTAFSNQPQHF
NA	TRBJ2-5	TRBV28	TRBD1	TGTGCCAGCACCCTCCGGGACAGCCTACAAGAGACCCAGTACTTC	CASTLRDSLQETQYF
few	TRBJ2-2	TRBV15	NA	TGTGCCACCAGCAGAGATCGAGGGGCGGTAGTTACCGGGGAGCTGTTTTTT	CATSRDRGAVVTGELFF
NA	TRBJ2-2	TRBV19	NA	TGTGCCAGTAGTAGACTATACGGTGGGGGGAACACCGGGGAGCTGTTTTTT	CASSRLYGGGNTGELFF
NA	TRBJ2-6	TRBV28	NA	TGTGCCAGCAGTTTATTAGTACAGGTTGGCAACGTCCTGACTTTC	CASSLLVQVGNVLTF
NA	TRBJ2-7	TRBV5-4	TRBD1	TGTGCCAGCAGCGCGGGACAGGGGATCCACGAGCAGTACTTC	CASSAGQGIHEQYF
NA	TRBJ2-7	TRBV20-1	NA	TGCAGTGCTAGACCCCAGGACAGCTCCTACGAGCAGTACTTC	CSARPQDSSYEQYF
many	TRBJ2-1	TRBV20-1	NA	TGCAGTGCCGCTAGGGGGGATGTGTCCTACAATGAGCAGTTCTTC	CSAARGDVSYNEQFF
NA	TRBJ1-6	TRBV4-3	NA	TGCGCCAGCAGCCAGTACGGCAGTAACTCACCCCTCCACTTT	CASSQYGSNSPLHF
many	TRBJ1-6	TRBV12-3/TRBV12-4	TRBD1	TGTGCCAGCAGTCCTACCGGGACAGGGGGTTCACCCCTCCACTTT	CASSPTGTGGSPLHF
NA	TRBJ2-1	TRBV7-6	TRBD1	TGTGCCAGCAGCTCGGGACAGGACAATGAGCAGTTCTTC	CASSSGQDNEQFF
few	TRBJ2-5	TRBV7-8	TRBD2	TGTGCCAGCAGCTTAGACTCATCTAGCGGGGGGGGAGAGACCCAGTACTTC	CASSLDSSSGGGETQYF
NA	TRBJ2-1	TRBV7-9	TRBD2	TGTGCCAGCAGCTTAGCAAAAGGACTAGCGCCGTACAATGAGCAGTTCTTC	CASSLAKGLAPYNEQFF